These T cell receptor beta chains were read from a single sample in a study of T cell responses to AZD1222 COVID-19 vaccine. Assay: immunoSEQ multiplex PCR; the TCRdb copy retains only in-frame clones and omits some. The data show more than 95,000 clones, roughly 91% seen once. Sequencing was performed on peripheral blood, taken on day 0 of AZD1222 vaccination. These receptors all come from an adult in good health. CDR3s include the opening cysteine and the closing phenylalanine or tryptophan. D genes are given only for firm matches. Size tells how often a clone was seen (once, few, many) or the class of an expanded clone, and some rows leave it out.

J | V | size | D | DNA | CDR3
TRBJ2-7 | TRBV7-2 | NA | NA | TGTGCCAGCAAAACTGGGGAGTCAGGCACCTACGAGCAGTACTTC | CASKTGESGTYEQYF
TRBJ2-1 | TRBV19 | NA | NA | TGTGCCAGTAGTCCCCTGTCTACATTCTCCTACAATGAGCAGTTCTTC | CASSPLSTFSYNEQFF
TRBJ1-3 | TRBV7-2 | NA | NA | TGTGCCAGCAGCTTGGGGGCGCCGAACTCTGGAAACACCATATATTTT | CASSLGAPNSGNTIYF
TRBJ2-2 | TRBV6-4 | NA | TRBD1 | TGTGCCAGCAGGCACCAGGGGGAAGGCACCGGGGAGCTGTTTTTT | CASRHQGEGTGELFF
TRBJ1-4 | TRBV5-5 | NA | TRBD1 | TGTGCCAGCAGCCCGGACAGGGGGCCTAATGAAAAACTGTTTTTT | CASSPDRGPNEKLFF
TRBJ1-3 | TRBV10-3 | NA | NA | TGTGCCATCAGTGAGGAGACACGATCTGCTGGAAACACCATATATTTT | CAISEETRSAGNTIYF
TRBJ2-5 | TRBV5-1 | NA | NA | TGCGCCAGCAGCTTTCGGTGGGGGGCGACCGGGGAGACCCAGTACTTC | CASSFRWGATGETQYF
TRBJ1-3 | TRBV7-2 | NA | NA | TGTGCCAGCAGCTACGGGGGCTCTGGAAACACCATATATTTT | CASSYGGSGNTIYF
TRBJ1-3 | TRBV28 | NA | NA | TGTGCCACCTTACCCCACAAGGGTGGAAACACCATATATTTT | CATLPHKGGNTIYF
TRBJ2-1 | TRBV5-1 | NA | TRBD2 | TGCGCCAGCAGCCCGGGGGGACTAGGGACCTCCGGGGTGGATGAGCAGTTCTTC | CASSPGGLGTSGVDEQFF
TRBJ1-4 | TRBV5-4 | NA | NA | TGTGCCAGCAGCTTGAAGCAGGGAATCACTGAAAAACTGTTTTTT | CASSLKQGITEKLFF
TRBJ2-3 | TRBV18 | NA | TRBD1 | TGTGCCAGCTCACCGGGGACAGGGTCGGTAGATACGCAGTATTTT | CASSPGTGSVDTQYF
TRBJ1-1 | TRBV3-1/TRBV3-2 | NA | NA | TGTGCCAGCAGCCCCCTGGGGAACACTGAAGCTTTCTTT | CASSPLGNTEAFF
TRBJ1-1 | TRBV3-1/TRBV3-2 | NA | TRBD1 | TGTGCCAGCAGCCCCTTGAGGACAGGGCGGGGGGCTGAAGCTTTCTTT | CASSPLRTGRGAEAFF
TRBJ2-1 | TRBV4-2 | NA | NA | TGTGCCAGCAGCCAGGGCATGAGCTCCTACAATGAGCAGTTCTTC | CASSQGMSSYNEQFF
TRBJ2-5 | TRBV7-7 | NA | TRBD2 | TGTGCTAGCGGGCCTGGGGGAGAGACCCAGTACTTC | CASGPGGETQYF
TRBJ1-2 | TRBV19 | NA | TRBD1 | TGTGCCAGTAGCATAGGGACAGGGGGGGCCTATGGCTACACCTTC | CASSIGTGGAYGYTF
TRBJ1-1 | TRBV4-3 | NA | NA | TGCGCCAGCAGCCAAGGACGACTATCGGTCACTGAAGCTTTCTTT | CASSQGRLSVTEAFF
TRBJ1-5 | TRBV28 | NA | NA | TGTGCCAGCAGACCTCCCCCCGGGCAGCCCCAGCATTTT | CASRPPPGQPQHF
TRBJ1-2 | TRBV28 | NA | NA | TGTGGGTCCCGGTCAATTGGGACTCAGTATGGCTACACCTTC | CGSRSIGTQYGYTF
TRBJ2-7 | TRBV7-2 | NA | TRBD2 | TGTGCCAGCAGCTTAGTGCCAGCGGGGGGCACCTACGAGCAGTACTTC | CASSLVPAGGTYEQYF
TRBJ1-1 | TRBV20-1 | few | TRBD1 | TGCAGTGCTAGTTCCCTCCCGGGACAGGGGACGAACACTGAAGCTTTCTTT | CSASSLPGQGTNTEAFF
TRBJ1-1 | TRBV2 | NA | NA | TGTGCCAGCAACTTTTGGGCGGCAGCGATGGACAACACTGAAGCTTTCTTT | CASNFWAAAMDNTEAFF
TRBJ2-5 | TRBV6-5 | once | TRBD2 | TGTGCCAGCAGCCCGGGGACTAGCGGCGTGGAGACCCAGTACTTC | CASSPGTSGVETQYF
TRBJ1-2 | TRBV28 | once | NA | TGTGCCAGCAGTGAGATCTATGGCTACACCTTC | CASSEIYGYTF
TRBJ2-3 | TRBV11-2 | NA | NA | TGTGCCAGCAGCCCCACGGGCCAAGATACGCAGTATTTT | CASSPTGQDTQYF
TRBJ1-1 | TRBV19 | NA | NA | TGTGCCAGTACGATCAGGGCCGGCACTGAAGCTTTCTTT | CASTIRAGTEAFF
TRBJ2-3 | TRBV12-5 | NA | TRBD1 | TGTGCTAGTGTCCAGGGACAGGTTAAAGATACGCAGTATTTT | CASVQGQVKDTQYF
TRBJ1-6 | TRBV5-8 | NA | NA | TGTGCCAGCAGGGGGGCGGATTCACCCCTCCACTTT | CASRGADSPLHF
TRBJ1-1 | TRBV5-1 | NA | NA | TGCGCCAGCAGATCCGGGACGAGGGCGGACACTGAAGCTTTCTTT | CASRSGTRADTEAFF
TRBJ1-1 | TRBV6-5 | NA | TRBD1 | TGTGCCAGCAGCTGGAGACAGGGATCCACTGAAGCTTTCTTT | CASSWRQGSTEAFF
TRBJ2-7 | TRBV10-3 | NA | TRBD1 | TGTGCCATCAGTGACCCTCGTGGACAGGTCGCCTACGAGCAGTACTTC | CAISDPRGQVAYEQYF
TRBJ2-5 | TRBV29-1 | NA | TRBD1 | TGCAGCGTTGCCATGACAGGGGAGGAGACCCAGTACTTC | CSVAMTGEETQYF
TRBJ2-3 | TRBV29-1 | NA | NA | TGCAGCGTTGACCGACAACTAGAAGATACGCAGTATTTT | CSVDRQLEDTQYF
TRBJ2-5 | TRBV5-4 | NA | TRBD1 | TGTGCCAGCAGCGTCAACAGGGGGCACCAAGAGACCCAGTACTTC | CASSVNRGHQETQYF
TRBJ2-3 | TRBV28 | NA | TRBD1 | TGTGCCAGCAGTTTTTATCGGACAGGACTCTCTACAGATACGCAGTATTTT | CASSFYRTGLSTDTQYF
TRBJ2-1 | TRBV6-1 | NA | TRBD2 | TGTGCCAGCAGTGAAAGGACTAGCGCGGGCTACAATGAGCAGTTCTTC | CASSERTSAGYNEQFF
TRBJ2-5 | TRBV4-1 | NA | NA | TGCGCCAGCAGCCCGCCTACAGGGCAAGAGACCCAGTACTTC | CASSPPTGQETQYF
TRBJ1-5 | TRBV27 | NA | NA | TGTGCCAGCAGTTTAGTGGATAGCAATCAGCCCCAGCATTTT | CASSLVDSNQPQHF
TRBJ1-2 | TRBV6-6 | NA | NA | TGTGCCAGCAGTTATGAGGGTACCTATGGCTACACCTTC | CASSYEGTYGYTF
TRBJ1-2 | TRBV3-1/TRBV3-2 | NA | NA | TGTGCCAGCAGCTCAGGGTATGGTTCCGACTATGGCTACACCTTC | CASSSGYGSDYGYTF
TRBJ2-7 | TRBV6-5 | NA | NA | TGTGCCAGCAGTTACCTCCACGAGCAGTACTTC | CASSYLHEQYF
TRBJ1-3 | TRBV18 | NA | NA | TGTGCCAGCTCACCGGGATCTGGAAACACCATATATTTT | CASSPGSGNTIYF
TRBJ2-3 | TRBV11-3 | NA | NA | TGTGCCAGCAGCTTAGATAGCCTTACAGATACGCAGTATTTT | CASSLDSLTDTQYF
TRBJ1-4 | TRBV4-2 | NA | NA | TGTGCCAGCAGCCAAGATGGGTGGGGCGGTGGTGAAAAACTGTTTTTT | CASSQDGWGGGEKLFF
TRBJ2-4 | TRBV7-8 | NA | NA | TGTGCCAGCAGCTTAGGGACAGACCCAGCCAAAAACATTCAGTACTTC | CASSLGTDPAKNIQYF
TRBJ2-1 | TRBV27 | few | NA | TGTGCCAGCAGTTTAGGGGTCAACTCCTACAATGAGCAGTTCTTC | CASSLGVNSYNEQFF
TRBJ1-2 | TRBV15 | NA | NA | TGTGCCGCTTCGGGGCGTAGCTATGGCTACACCTTC | CAASGRSYGYTF
TRBJ1-1 | TRBV28 | NA | NA | TGTGCCAGCAGTCCGCGACGCCTTTTT | CASSPRRLF
TRBJ1-1 | TRBV18 | NA | NA | TGTGCCAGCTCACCGCTCGGGGTCGGTTCAGGGACCGCGAACACTGAAGCTTTCTTT | CASSPLGVGSGTANTEAFF